Included here is one TCR beta chain sequence, with context. The target antigen is unknown. Libraries were prepared by immunoSEQ multiplex PCR; TCRdb keeps only in-frame clonotypes and omits some of them. The profile shows fewer than 250,000 clones, just under 90% of them singletons. The study drew the donors from its approximately 130-subject validation cohort, separate from the roughly 670-subject first cohort. This specimen comes from a study of cytomegalovirus exposure and HLA in healthy donors. Study results and caveats: Per published reports, the classifier diagnosed cytomegalovirus status with high specificity and sensitivity.

Germline CDR1 SNHLY, CDR2 FYNNEI. The CDR3 extends over 13 amino acids. V shed 8 bases and J shed 8 bases, with 15 bases lying between them. The chain is built from TRBV2 and TRBJ2-2; tentatively, D is TRBD2 (5 bases). The sequenced sample consisted of PBMCs. This TCR was sampled from a man between 18 and 35 years old in good health and CMV-seronegative. As DNA, the CDR3 is TGTGCCAGCGTTAGAGGGATTTGGGGGGAGCTGTTTTTT. It encodes CASVRGIWGELFF.